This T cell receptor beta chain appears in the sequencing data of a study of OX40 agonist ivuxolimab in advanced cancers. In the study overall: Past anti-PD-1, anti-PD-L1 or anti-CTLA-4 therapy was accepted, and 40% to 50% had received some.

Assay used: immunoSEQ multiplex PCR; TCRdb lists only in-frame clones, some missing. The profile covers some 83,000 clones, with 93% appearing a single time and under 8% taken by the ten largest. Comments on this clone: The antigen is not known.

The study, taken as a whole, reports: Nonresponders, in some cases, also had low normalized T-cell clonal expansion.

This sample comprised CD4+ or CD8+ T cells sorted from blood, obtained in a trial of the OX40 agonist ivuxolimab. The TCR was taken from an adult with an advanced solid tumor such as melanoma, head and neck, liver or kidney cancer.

The CDR3, as DNA: TGTGCCAGCAGTGAAGTACTAGCGGGAGCCCTCTCCTACGAGCAGTACTTC. This codes for CASSEVLAGALSYEQYF. V usage is TRBV2 and J usage is TRBJ2-5, with 11 positions matching TRBD2. The J call may be mistaken, given a closer DNA end match to TRBJ2-7. Germline CDR1 SNHLY, CDR2 FYNNEI. The CDR3 covers 17 residues.